This TCR beta chain was sequenced during a study of OX40 agonist ivuxolimab in advanced cancers. General observations from the study: The 0.1-3.0 mg/kg partial responders had among the lowest clonal expansion.

TCRdb keeps only in-frame clones here, not all; method: immunoSEQ multiplex PCR. The data hold about 54,000 clones, with approximately 90% observed a single time. Patients were ruled out by autoimmune disease history or systemic immunosuppression. Germline CDR1 and CDR2: SGHTA and FQGNSA. The CDR3 sequence is 15 residues long. Trimming left V 3 bases short and J 6 bases short, with 15 bases between. Details on this clone: Its antigen is not identified.

The chain carries TRBV7-2 and TRBJ1-5; D perhaps matches TRBD1 (6 bases). The TCR comes from an adult with an advanced solid tumor such as melanoma, head and neck, liver or kidney cancer. Here the sequenced sample was CD4+ or CD8+ T cells sorted from blood, taken in a trial of the OX40 agonist ivuxolimab. The CDR3 loop is CASSLSRRGGQPQHF. The CDR3, as DNA: TGTGCCAGCAGCTTGTCCCGCAGGGGTGGTCAGCCCCAGCATTTT.